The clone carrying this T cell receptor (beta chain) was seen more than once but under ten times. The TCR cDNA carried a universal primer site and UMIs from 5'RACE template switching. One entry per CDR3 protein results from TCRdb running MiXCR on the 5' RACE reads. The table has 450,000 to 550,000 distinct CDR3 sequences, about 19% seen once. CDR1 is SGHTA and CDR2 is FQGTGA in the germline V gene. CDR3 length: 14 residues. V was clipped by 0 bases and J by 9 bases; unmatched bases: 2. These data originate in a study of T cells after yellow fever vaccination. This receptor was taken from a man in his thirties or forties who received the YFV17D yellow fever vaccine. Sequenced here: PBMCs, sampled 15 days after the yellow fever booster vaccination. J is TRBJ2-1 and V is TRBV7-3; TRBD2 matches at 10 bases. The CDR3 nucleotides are TGTGCCAGCAGCTTAACTCTAGCGGGAGCTGAGCAGTTCTTC. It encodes CASSLTLAGAEQFF.